Below, one T cell receptor beta chain is given with its context. These data are taken from a study of blood T cell repertoires in COVID-19. The CDR3 spans 15 residues. Germline V lookup: CDR1 MGHDK, CDR2 SYGVNS. V trimming: 0 bases; J trimming: 5 bases; junction bases outside the gene matches: 6. Everyone who took part was roughly 18 to 89 years old, and they came from 24 US areas. TCRdb's table, derived via immunoSEQ multiplex PCR, lists solely in-frame clones and lacks some. This table holds around 180,000 clones, approximately 80% found once. The sequenced sample consisted of PBMCs or T cells enriched from blood (not recorded which). The TCR was taken from a man aged 50-60 years who had recovered from COVID-19. V is TRBV25-1 and J is TRBJ2-7, with 8 nucleotides matching TRBD2. The CDR3 nucleotides read TGTGCCAGCAGTGAATACGGTAGCGGGGTGGACGAGCAGTACTTC. Protein product: CASSEYGSGVDEQYF.